This entry describes one T cell receptor beta chain. What it binds is unknown. This entry comes from a study of T cells after yellow fever vaccination. Study at large: Preparing low-cell-number fractions relied on SMART-Seq v4 Ultra Low Input. Whole-study results and caveats: Detected again after the booster were most primary-vaccination clones, at about 96% CD4 and 88% CD8. Weaker, the secondary response peaked sooner, at day 5 versus 15.

V was trimmed by 4 bases and J by 5 bases, leaving 15 bases between them. Germline values: CDR1 SGHNT, CDR2 YYREEE (reference sequence). CDR3 length equals 15 residues. MiXCR was run by TCRdb on the 5' RACE reads, yielding one entry per CDR3 protein. The sample lists about 510,000 distinct CDR3 sequences; around a fifth were seen once. J is TRBJ2-2 and V is TRBV5-4; TRBD2 is a possible D gene (6 bases). This TCR was recovered from a man aged 18 to 35 who received the YFV17D yellow fever vaccine. The sequencing here drew on PBMCs, taken more than 20 days after the first yellow fever vaccination. CDR3 residues: CASSLEGRRTGELFF. The CDR3 coding sequence is TGTGCCAGCAGCCTGGAGGGGAGGAGGACCGGGGAGCTGTTTTTT.